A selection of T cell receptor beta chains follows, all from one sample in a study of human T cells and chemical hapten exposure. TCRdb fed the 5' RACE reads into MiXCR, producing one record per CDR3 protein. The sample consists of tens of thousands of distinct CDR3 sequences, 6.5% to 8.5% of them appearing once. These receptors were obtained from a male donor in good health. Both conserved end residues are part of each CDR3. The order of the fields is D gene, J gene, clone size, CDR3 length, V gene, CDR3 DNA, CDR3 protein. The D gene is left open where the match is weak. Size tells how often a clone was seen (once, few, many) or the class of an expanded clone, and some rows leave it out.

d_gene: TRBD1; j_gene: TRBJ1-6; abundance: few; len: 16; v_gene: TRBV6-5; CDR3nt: TGTGCCAGCACTTACCGTACAGGGGGCTCTAATTCACCCCTCCACTTT; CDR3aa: CASTYRTGGSNSPLHF
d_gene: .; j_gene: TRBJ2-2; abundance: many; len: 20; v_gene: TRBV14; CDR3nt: TGTGCCAGCAGCGAATGGGGCGGTGGTAGCGGAGCTTTGAACACCGGGGAGCTGTTTTTT; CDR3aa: CASSEWGGGSGALNTGELFF
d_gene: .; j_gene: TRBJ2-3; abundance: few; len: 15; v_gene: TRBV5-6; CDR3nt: TGTGCCAGCAGCTTAGTATGGACTAGCACAGATACGCAGTATTTT; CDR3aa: CASSLVWTSTDTQYF
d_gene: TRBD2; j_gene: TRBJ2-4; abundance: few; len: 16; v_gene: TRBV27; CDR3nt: TGTGCCAGCAGTCAAAGGGGTAGCGGGGCCAAAAACATTCAGTACTTC; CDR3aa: CASSQRGSGAKNIQYF
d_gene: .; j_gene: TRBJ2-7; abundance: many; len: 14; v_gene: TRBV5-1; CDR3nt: TGCGCCAGCAAAGGCGCCAAGAGCTCCTACGAGCAGTACTTC; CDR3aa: CASKGAKSSYEQYF
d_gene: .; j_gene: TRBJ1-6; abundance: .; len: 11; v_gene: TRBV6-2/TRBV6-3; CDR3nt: TGTGCCACCATGGGTAATTCACCCCTCCACTTT; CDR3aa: CATMGNSPLHF
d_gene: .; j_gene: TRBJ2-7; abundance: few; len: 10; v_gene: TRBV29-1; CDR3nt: TGCAGCGTTGTCACCCGCGAGCAGTACTTC; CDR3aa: CSVVTREQYF
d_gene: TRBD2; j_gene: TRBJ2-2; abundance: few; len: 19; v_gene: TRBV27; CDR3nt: TGTGCCAGCAGTTTACGGCGAAGGCTAGCGGGAGGGGGCACCGGGGAGCTGTTTTTT; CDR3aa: CASSLRRRLAGGGTGELFF
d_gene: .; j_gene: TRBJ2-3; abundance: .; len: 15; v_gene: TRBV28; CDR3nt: TGTGCCAGCAGTTTCCAGGGACTGGGGCAGTATACGCAGTATTTT; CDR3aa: CASSFQGLGQYTQYF
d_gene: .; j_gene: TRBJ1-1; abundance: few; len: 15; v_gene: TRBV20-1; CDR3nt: TGCAGTGCTAGAGACAACATTGACATGAACACTGAAGCTTTCTTT; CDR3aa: CSARDNIDMNTEAFF
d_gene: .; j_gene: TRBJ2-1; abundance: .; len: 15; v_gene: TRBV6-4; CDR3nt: TGTGCCAGCAGTGAGGGCAGGGGTGCCTACAATGAGCAGTTCTTC; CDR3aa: CASSEGRGAYNEQFF
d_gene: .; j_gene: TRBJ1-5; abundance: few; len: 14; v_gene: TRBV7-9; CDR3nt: TGTGCCAGCAGCGCGTCCTATAGCAATCAGCCCCAGCATTTT; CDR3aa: CASSASYSNQPQHF
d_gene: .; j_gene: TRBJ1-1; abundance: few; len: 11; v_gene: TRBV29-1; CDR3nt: TGCAGCTCCTTAATGAACACTGAAGCTTTCTTT; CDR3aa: CSSLMNTEAFF
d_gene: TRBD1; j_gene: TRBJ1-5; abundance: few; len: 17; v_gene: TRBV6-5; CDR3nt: TGTGCCAGCAGTTACTCGAACCCGACAGGGGACAATCAGCCCCAGCATTTT; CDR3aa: CASSYSNPTGDNQPQHF
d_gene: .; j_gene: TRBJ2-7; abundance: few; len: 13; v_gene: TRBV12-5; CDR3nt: TGTGCTAGTGGTTTGGTACAACCACACGAGCAGTACTTC; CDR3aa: CASGLVQPHEQYF
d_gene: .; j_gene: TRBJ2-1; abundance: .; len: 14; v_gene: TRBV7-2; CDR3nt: TGTGCCAGCAGCTCCCCGAGGGGCTCCAATGAGCAGTTCTTC; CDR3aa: CASSSPRGSNEQFF
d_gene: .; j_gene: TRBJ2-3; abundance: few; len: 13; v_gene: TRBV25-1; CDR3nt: TGTGCCAGCAGTGAATTCCCAACAGATACGCAGTATTTT; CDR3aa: CASSEFPTDTQYF
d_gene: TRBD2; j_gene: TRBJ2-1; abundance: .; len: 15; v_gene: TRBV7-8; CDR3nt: TGTGCCAGCAGCTTAGAGCTAGCGGGAGACAATGAGCAGTTCTTC; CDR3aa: CASSLELAGDNEQFF
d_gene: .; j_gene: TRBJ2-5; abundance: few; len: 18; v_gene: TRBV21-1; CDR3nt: TGTGCCAGCAGCAAAGGGTCCCACTGGCTAGCATCTCAAGAGACCCAGTACTTC; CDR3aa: CASSKGSHWLASQETQYF
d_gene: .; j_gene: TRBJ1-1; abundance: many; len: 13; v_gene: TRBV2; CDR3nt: TGTGCCAGCAGTTCAATGGACAGTGATGAAGCTTTCTTT; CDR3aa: CASSSMDSDEAFF
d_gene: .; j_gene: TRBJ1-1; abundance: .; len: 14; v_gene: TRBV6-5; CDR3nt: TGTGCCAGCAGTGAGACAGTTATGAACACTGAAGCTTTCTTT; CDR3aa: CASSETVMNTEAFF
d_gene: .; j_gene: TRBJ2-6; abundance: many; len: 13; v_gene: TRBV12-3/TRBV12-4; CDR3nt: TGTGCCAGCAGTTTCGCTGGGGCCAACGTCCTGACTTTC; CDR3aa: CASSFAGANVLTF